The 15 T cell receptor beta chains below were found in one sample sequenced in a study of control samples from healthy donors and cancer patients. Sequenced by immunoSEQ multiplex PCR; TCRdb stores in-frame clones only, minus some. The sample consists of about 79,000 clones, 93% of them appearing once. Sequencing was done on a sample of PBMCs. These receptors were obtained from a middle-aged woman with lung cancer.

The chain combines TRBV2 with TRBJ2-7; TRBD1 matches 7 bases. This CDR3 spans 18 amino acids. Germline V gene sequence: CDR1 SNHLY, CDR2 FYNNEI. After removal of 7 bases from V and 2 bases from J, the junction contained 20 bases not matched to a gene. The CDR3 bases are TGTGCCAGCATGAGGCGAGGGACAGTGGGAGCAATGACCTACGAGCAGTACTTC. Its translation is CASMRRGTVGAMTYEQYF.

V usage is TRBV19 and J usage is TRBJ1-1, with D uncertain. The CDR3 is 13 amino acids. The V gene's germline CDR1 is LNHDA and CDR2 SQIVND (reference sequence). Trimming shortened V by 4 bases and J by 4 bases, and 10 bases separated the two germline ends. The CDR3 DNA follows: TGTGCCAGTAGTACGGGCCCAACCACTGAAGCTTTCTTT. It translates to CASSTGPTTEAFF.

The genes are TRBV5-8 and TRBJ2-7, with D possibly matching TRBD1 (5 bases). With 1 base removed from V and 3 bases from J, the gap between germline ends came to 17 bases. Per germline, CDR1 SGHTS and CDR2 YDEGEE. This CDR3 comprises 16 residues. DNA of the CDR3: TGTGCCAGCAGCTTGACCAGGTCCCCAGGGTACTACGAGCAGTACTTC. Its protein is CASSLTRSPGYYEQYF.

The CDR3 DNA sequence: TGTGCCAGCAGCTTTTATCTAGCGGGGGGCTCCTACAATGAGCAGTTCTTC. Protein: CASSFYLAGGSYNEQFF. This chain joins TRBV13 and TRBJ2-1; TRBD2 matches 11 bases. The junction had 4 bases not matched to a gene; V was cut back by 3 bases and J by 0 bases. This CDR3 contains 17 residues. The germline gives CDR1 PRHDT, CDR2 FYEKMQ (reference sequence).

V gene TRBV19 combines with J gene TRBJ1-4, with D hard to call. The CDR3 is 12 amino acids. Germline lookup yields CDR1 LNHDA and CDR2 SQIVND (reference sequence). The germline V and J ends were trimmed by 2 bases and 8 bases, with 6 bases remaining between them. CDR3 region: CASSIRPEKLFF. Written as DNA, the CDR3 is TGTGCCAGTAGTATAAGGCCCGAAAAACTGTTTTTT.

V and J are TRBV4-1 and TRBJ1-5; no firm D call. CDR3 length equals 15 residues. CDR1 MGHRA and CDR2 YSYEKL come from the germline V gene. Trimming took 1 base from V and 4 from J, leaving 11 bases between them. The CDR3 protein is CASSQANRENQPQHF. Written as DNA, the CDR3 is TGCGCCAGCAGCCAAGCAAACAGAGAAAATCAGCCCCAGCATTTT.

The chain couples TRBV27 to TRBJ2-7; D remains ambiguous. Trimming took off 6 bases at V and 2 bases at J, with 17 bases between the two ends. CDR1 and CDR2 (germline): MNHEY, SMNVEV (reference sequence). The CDR3 sequence is 15 residues long. The CDR3 DNA sequence: TGTGCCAGCAGACCGTCCCCGGATGAAACCTACGAGCAGTACTTC. It is translated as CASRPSPDETYEQYF.

This sequence joins TRBV20-1 and TRBJ2-5; 12 bases are shared with TRBD2. V shed 3 bases and J 4 bases; nucleotides not matched to a gene: 9. The CDR3 spans 16 residues. Germline CDR1 DFQATT, CDR2 SNEGSKA (reference sequence). The CDR3 DNA reads as TGCAGTGCTAGTTTTGCGGCTAGCGGGGGGGTAGAGACCCAGTACTTC. Protein sequence: CSASFAASGGVETQYF.

The genes are TRBV12-3 or TRBV12-4 and TRBJ1-2; 8 bases fit TRBD1. J was trimmed by 8 bases and V by 7 bases; bases with no gene match: 9. There are 13 residues in the CDR3. The CDR3 is CASTWAGGNGYTF. The CDR3 DNA reads as TGTGCCAGCACATGGGCAGGGGGCAACGGCTACACCTTC.

This chain connects TRBV5-6 to TRBJ1-3; tentatively, D is TRBD1 (5 bases). The V and J ends lost 3 bases and 0 bases respectively, with 16 bases between them. Germline-derived CDR1 and CDR2 are SGHDT and YYEEEE. The CDR3 runs 17 residues. Written as DNA, the CDR3 is TGTGCCAGCAGCTGGGGGGACGGAACGCTCTCTGGAAACACCATATATTTT. It translates to CASSWGDGTLSGNTIYF.

This sequence joins TRBV18 and TRBJ1-1; D unresolved. The V gene lost 0 bases and the J gene lost 1 base, with 6 bases spanning the gap. Looked up from germline, CDR1 is KGHSH and CDR2 is LQKENI. This CDR3 is built from 14 residues. The CDR3 sequence is CASSPPSGNTEAFF. The CDR3 nucleotides read TGTGCCAGCTCACCACCGTCTGGGAACACTGAAGCTTTCTTT.

This clone was counted a single time. The chain has TRBV7-2 and TRBJ1-2; 8 nucleotides line up with TRBD1. The CDR3 is 13 residues long. The V segment lost 4 bases and the J segment 7 bases; nucleotides outside the gene matches: 5. The V gene's germline CDR1 is SGHTA and CDR2 FQGNSA. CDR3 sequence: CASSWTGTSGYTF. The CDR3 DNA follows: TGTGCCAGCAGCTGGACAGGGACTAGTGGCTACACCTTC.

V and J are TRBV19 and TRBJ2-7; unclear D gene. Germline CDR1 reads LNHDA; CDR2 reads SQIVND (reference sequence). With 4 bases removed from V and 4 bases from J, the gap between germline ends came to 5 bases. CDR3 length: 11 residues. The CDR3 coding sequence is TGTGCCAGTAGTAGAGGTTACGAGCAGTACTTC. This codes for CASSRGYEQYF.

The chain joins TRBV3-1 (or the pseudogene TRBV3-2) to TRBJ2-7, with D perhaps matching TRBD1 (6 bases). The CDR3 is made up of 13 amino acids. CDR1 LGHDT and CDR2 YNNKEL come from the germline V gene (reference sequence). Trimming pared 5 bases from V and 7 bases from J, leaving 15 bases between. The CDR3 is CASSSRGRGEQYF. The CDR3 region has the DNA TGTGCCAGCAGCTCCAGGGGACGGGGAGAGCAGTACTTC.

V and J are TRBV27 and TRBJ2-7; possibly TRBD1 for D (6 bases). This CDR3 region has 14 residues. Per germline, CDR1 MNHEY and CDR2 SMNVEV (reference sequence). Trimming removed 7 bases from V and 4 bases from J, with 17 bases in between. The CDR3, as DNA: TGTGCCAGCACCTCCGGCGACAGGCTTTACGAGCAGTACTTC. Protein sequence: CASTSGDRLYEQYF.